The clone carrying this T cell receptor (beta chain) has more than one count but fewer than ten. The antigen is unknown. The data were taken from a study of CD8 T cells in ankylosing spondylitis. Looked up from germline, CDR1 is MDHEN and CDR2 is SYDVKM. V was clipped by 5 bases and J by 5 bases; unmatched bases: 9. CDR3 length equals 15 residues. Study conclusions and caveats: Characteristic of ankylosing spondylitis blood, it appeared, was a TCR beta motif comprising eight highly homologous variants.

Using its own MiXCR run on the 5' RACE reads, TCRdb lists one record per CDR3 protein. The sample shows fewer than 400,000 distinct CDR3 sequences, 20% to 25% of them seen only once. The genes are TRBV28 and TRBJ2-3, with TRBD2 identical over 8 bases. The sequence derives from a male donor with ankylosing spondylitis. The sequencing sample was made of blood, either unsorted or a sorted T cell fraction (not recorded which). In DNA form, the CDR3 reads TGTGCCAGCAGTGACGGGGGGGCGCGAGAAGATACGCAGTATTTT. Translating it yields CASSDGGAREDTQYF.